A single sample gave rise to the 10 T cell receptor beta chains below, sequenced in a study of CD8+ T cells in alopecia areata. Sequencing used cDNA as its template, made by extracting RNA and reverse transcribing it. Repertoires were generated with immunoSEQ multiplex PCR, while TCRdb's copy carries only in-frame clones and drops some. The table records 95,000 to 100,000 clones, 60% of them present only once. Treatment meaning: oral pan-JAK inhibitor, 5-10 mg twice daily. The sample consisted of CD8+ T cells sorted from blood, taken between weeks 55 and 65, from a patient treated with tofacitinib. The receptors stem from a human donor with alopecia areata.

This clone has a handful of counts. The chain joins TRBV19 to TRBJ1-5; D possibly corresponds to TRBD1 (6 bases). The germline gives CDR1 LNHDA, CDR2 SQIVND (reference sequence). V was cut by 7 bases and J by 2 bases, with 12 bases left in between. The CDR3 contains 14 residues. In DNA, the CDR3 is TGTGCCAGTACCCAGGACAGCGGCAATCAGCCCCAGCATTTT. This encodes CASTQDSGNQPQHF. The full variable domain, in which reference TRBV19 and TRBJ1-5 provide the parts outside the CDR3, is DGGITQSPKYLFRKEGQNVTLSCEQNLNHDAMYWYRQDPGQGLRLIYYSQIVNDFQKGDIAEGYSVSREKKESFPLTVTSAQKNPTAFYLCASTQDSGNQPQHFGDGTRLSIL.

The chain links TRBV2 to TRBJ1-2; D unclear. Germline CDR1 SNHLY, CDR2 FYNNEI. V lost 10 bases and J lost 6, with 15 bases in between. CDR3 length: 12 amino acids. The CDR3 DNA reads TGTGCCACACATGGCAGTGGGCATGGCTACACCTTC. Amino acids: CATHGSGHGYTF.

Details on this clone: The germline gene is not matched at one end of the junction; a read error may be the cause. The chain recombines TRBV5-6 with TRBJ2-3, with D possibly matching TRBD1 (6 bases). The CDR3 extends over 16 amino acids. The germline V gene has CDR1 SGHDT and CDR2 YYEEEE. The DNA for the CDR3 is TGTGCCGGCAGCTTGGGGGCACGGAGATACACAGATACGCAGTATTTT. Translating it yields CAGSLGARRYTDTQYF.

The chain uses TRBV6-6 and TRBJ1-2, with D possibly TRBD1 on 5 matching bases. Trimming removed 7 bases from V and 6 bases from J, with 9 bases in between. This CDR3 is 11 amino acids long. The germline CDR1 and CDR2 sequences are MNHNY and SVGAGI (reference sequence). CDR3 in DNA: TGTGCCAGCACTCGGGGGGATGGCTACACCTTC. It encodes CASTRGDGYTF.

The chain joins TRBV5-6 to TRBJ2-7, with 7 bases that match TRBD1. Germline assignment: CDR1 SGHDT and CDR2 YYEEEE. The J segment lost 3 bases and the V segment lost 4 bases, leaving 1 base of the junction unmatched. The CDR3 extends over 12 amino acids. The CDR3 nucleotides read TGTGCCAGCAGCCGGGACAGCTACGAGCAGTACTTC. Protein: CASSRDSYEQYF.

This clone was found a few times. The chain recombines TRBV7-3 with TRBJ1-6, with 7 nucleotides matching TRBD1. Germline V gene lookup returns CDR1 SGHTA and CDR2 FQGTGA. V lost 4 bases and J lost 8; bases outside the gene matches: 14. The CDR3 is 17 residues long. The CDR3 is CASSSHEVTGAHSPLHF. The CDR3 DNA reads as TGTGCCAGCAGCTCCCACGAGGTCACAGGGGCGCATTCACCCCTCCACTTT.

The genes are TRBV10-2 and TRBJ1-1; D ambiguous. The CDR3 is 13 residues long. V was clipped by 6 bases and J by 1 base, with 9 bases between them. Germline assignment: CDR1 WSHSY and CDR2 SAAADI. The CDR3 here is CASRATKNTEAFF. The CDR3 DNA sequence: TGCGCCAGCAGAGCTACCAAGAACACTGAAGCTTTCTTT.

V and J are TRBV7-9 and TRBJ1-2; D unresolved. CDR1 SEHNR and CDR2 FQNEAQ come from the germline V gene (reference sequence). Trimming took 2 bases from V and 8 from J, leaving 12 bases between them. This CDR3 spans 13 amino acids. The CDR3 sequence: CASSLRAELGYTF. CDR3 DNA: TGTGCCAGCAGCTTACGAGCGGAGTTGGGCTACACCTTC. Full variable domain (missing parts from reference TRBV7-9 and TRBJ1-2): DTGVSQNPRHKITKRGQNVTFRCDPISEHNRLYWYRQTLGQGPEFLTYFQNEAQLEKSRLLSDRFSAERPKGSFSTLEIQRTEQGDSAMYLCASSLRAELGYTFGSGTRLTVV.

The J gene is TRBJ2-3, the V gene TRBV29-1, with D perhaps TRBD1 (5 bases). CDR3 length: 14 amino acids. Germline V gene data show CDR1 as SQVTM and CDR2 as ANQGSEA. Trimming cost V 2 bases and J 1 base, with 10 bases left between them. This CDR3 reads CSVEKGFGTDTQYF. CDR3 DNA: TGCAGCGTTGAAAAGGGGTTTGGCACAGATACGCAGTATTTT.

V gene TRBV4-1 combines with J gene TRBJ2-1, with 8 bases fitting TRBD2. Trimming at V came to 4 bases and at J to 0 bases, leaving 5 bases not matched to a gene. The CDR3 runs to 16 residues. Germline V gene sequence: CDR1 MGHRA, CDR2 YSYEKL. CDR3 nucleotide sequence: TGCGCCAGCAGCCCCTTAGCGGGGAGCTCCTACAATGAGCAGTTCTTC. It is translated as CASSPLAGSSYNEQFF.